The 23 T cell receptor beta chains listed next were all sequenced from one sample in a study of T cell responses to AZD1222 COVID-19 vaccine. Profiling relied on immunoSEQ multiplex PCR, and the TCRdb table lists in-frame clones only, not all of them. Seen here are some 130,000 clones, around nine tenths observed once, and the top ten hold roughly 2%. This specimen consisted of peripheral blood, obtained on day 0 of AZD1222 vaccination. The receptors were sampled from an adult in good health.

This chain connects TRBV5-8 to TRBJ1-6; possible D gene TRBD1, 5 bases. This CDR3 spans 18 amino acids. V lost 5 bases to trimming and J lost 2 bases, with 20 bases between them. Germline V gene sequence: CDR1 SGHTS, CDR2 YDEGEE. The CDR3 loop reads CASSGAWGRDAYNSPLHF. CDR3 in DNA: TGTGCCAGCAGTGGTGCCTGGGGCAGGGACGCCTATAATTCACCCCTCCACTTT.

The rearrangement joins TRBV27 to TRBJ1-6, with TRBD1 matching 9 bases. The CDR3 sequence is 14 residues long. The ends lost 2 bases at V and 9 bases at J; junction bases unmatched: 2. The germline CDR1 and CDR2 sequences are MNHEY and SMNVEV (reference sequence). CDR3 nucleotide sequence: TGTGCCAGCAGTTTAGACAGGGGGTTTTCACCCCTCCACTTT. Residues: CASSLDRGFSPLHF.

V and J are TRBV10-3 and TRBJ2-1; perhaps TRBD2 as D (6 bases). The CDR3 totals 19 residues. V was cut by 7 bases and J by 0 bases, with 25 bases left in between. Germline CDR1 is ENHRY and CDR2 is SYGVKD. CDR3 region: CAITRDSSRGASSYNEQFF. CDR3 sequence (DNA): TGTGCCATCACCCGGGACTCGAGTAGGGGAGCCAGCTCCTACAATGAGCAGTTCTTC.

The V call is TRBV6-5, the J call TRBJ1-2; a possible D gene is TRBD1 (5 bases). The CDR3 runs to 14 residues. V was shortened by 7 bases and J by 4 bases, with 16 bases between the two germline ends. In germline, CDR1 is MNHEY, CDR2 SVGAGI. CDR3 protein: CASTLGAAGYGYTF. The DNA of the CDR3 is TGTGCCAGCACCCTCGGGGCCGCCGGCTATGGCTACACCTTC.

The chain recombines TRBV4-1 with TRBJ1-3; 7 bases align to TRBD1. The germline CDR1 and CDR2 sequences are MGHRA and YSYEKL. Trimming removed 6 bases from V and 0 bases from J; junction bases left unmatched: 5. The CDR3 runs to 15 residues. Here the CDR3 reads CASRRGTASGNTIYF. The CDR3 DNA sequence: TGCGCCAGCAGACGTGGGACAGCCTCTGGAAACACCATATATTTT.

This clone was recorded once. The V call is TRBV5-4, the J call TRBJ1-6; D may be TRBD1 (5 bases). The germline V and J ends were trimmed by 3 bases and 7 bases, with 14 bases remaining between them. This CDR3 is 15 amino acids long. Germline-derived CDR1 and CDR2 are SGHNT and YYREEE (reference sequence). The CDR3 loop is CASSSARGYNSPLHF. Here the CDR3 DNA reads TGTGCCAGCAGCTCAGCAAGGGGTTACAATTCACCCCTCCACTTT.

This chain connects TRBV30 to TRBJ2-7; TRBD2 matches at 10 bases. In germline, CDR1 is GTSNPN, CDR2 SVGIG (reference sequence). Losses at the gene ends were 6 bases for V and 1 base for J; bases not matched to a gene: 9. The CDR3 sequence is 15 residues long. CDR3 in amino acids: CACDPASGSSYEQYF. The CDR3 DNA is TGTGCCTGCGACCCGGCTAGCGGGAGTTCCTACGAGCAGTACTTC.

The chain couples TRBV19 to TRBJ1-4, with 7 nucleotides matching TRBD1. CDR1 and CDR2 from the germline V gene are LNHDA and SQIVND (reference sequence). The CDR3 is 16 residues long. V gave up 4 bases and J gave up 7 bases; unmatched junction bases: 12. The CDR3 coding sequence is TGTGCCAGTAGTAAGGGGGACAGCCTGGGTGGTGAAAAACTGTTTTTT. It specifies CASSKGDSLGGEKLFF.

The DNA for the CDR3 is TGTGCCAGCAGCTTTCCCAAAGTATTGCCTGTCAATGAGCAGTTCTTC. This gives the protein CASSFPKVLPVNEQFF. The V and J genes are TRBV11-1 and TRBJ2-1; D not certain. The CDR3 loop spans 16 amino acids. Trimming left V 3 bases short and J 6 bases short, with 18 bases between. Germline V gives CDR1 SGHAT, CDR2 FQDESV (reference sequence).

The chain carries TRBV6-1 and TRBJ2-6; D remains ambiguous. Germline lookup yields CDR1 MNHNS and CDR2 SASEGT. The CDR3 has 14 residues. The V end lost 2 bases, the J end lost 4 bases, and 6 bases lay between the germline ends. The CDR3 sequence: CASSEQSGANVLTF. CDR3 in DNA: TGTGCCAGCAGTGAACAGTCCGGGGCCAACGTCCTGACTTTC.

The chain combines TRBV6-5 with TRBJ2-7; D may be TRBD1 (8 bases). Germline CDR1 reads MNHEY; CDR2 reads SVGAGI. V was pared by 3 bases and J by 6 bases, with 12 bases between. This CDR3 contains 13 residues. CDR3 nucleotide sequence: TGTGCCAGCAGTTATAACAGGGGGGGCGAGCAGTACTTC. Translation gives CASSYNRGGEQYF.

In this sample, this clone turned up once. The genes are TRBV6-5 and TRBJ1-3, with D hard to call. This CDR3 is built from 15 residues. Trimming removed 0 bases at V and 8 bases at J, with 14 bases between. Germline lookup yields CDR1 MNHEY and CDR2 SVGAGI. The CDR3 bases are TGTGCCAGCAGTTACTCGGGCCAGCGAGGGTACACCATATATTTT. As protein: CASSYSGQRGYTIYF.

The chain carries TRBV28 and TRBJ1-1; D is ambiguous. Trimming took 7 bases from V and 2 from J, leaving 8 bases between them. The length of the CDR3 is 12 residues. Germline V gives CDR1 MDHEN, CDR2 SYDVKM. In DNA form, the CDR3 reads TGTGCCAGCAAAGAGACTAACACTGAAGCTTTCTTT. This codes for CASKETNTEAFF.

This sequence joins TRBV19 and TRBJ2-7; D call uncertain. This CDR3 is built from 15 residues. V lost 5 bases and J lost 0, with 14 bases in between. The V gene's germline CDR1 is LNHDA and CDR2 SQIVND (reference sequence). This CDR3 reads CASSPALRSSYEQYF. CDR3 nucleotide sequence: TGTGCCAGTAGTCCCGCTTTGAGGAGCTCCTACGAGCAGTACTTC.

The chain couples TRBV29-1 to TRBJ1-2; D may be TRBD1 (5 bases). The germline V gene encodes CDR1 SQVTM and CDR2 ANQGSEA. CDR3 length: 16 amino acids. V was trimmed by 0 bases and J by 3 bases, leaving 17 bases between them. In DNA, the CDR3 is TGCAGCGTTGAAGATCCTAGGGGATGGCCGGACTATGGCTACACCTTC. Its protein is CSVEDPRGWPDYGYTF.

This clone was seen a single time. This chain joins TRBV2 and TRBJ1-2; the D gene is possibly TRBD1 (6 bases). Trimming took 4 bases from V and 6 from J, leaving 9 bases between them. Germline CDR1 and CDR2: SNHLY and FYNNEI. The CDR3 consists of 12 residues. CDR3 bases: TGTGCCAGCAGTGCGTCAGGGGATGGCTACACCTTC. Encoded protein: CASSASGDGYTF.

The chain carries TRBV9 and TRBJ2-5, with D perhaps matching TRBD1 or TRBD2 (5 bases each). The germline gives CDR1 SGDLS, CDR2 YYNGEE. V was trimmed by 3 bases and J by 3 bases, leaving 15 bases between them. The CDR3 is made up of 15 amino acids. The CDR3 region is CASSAGTSLEETQYF. For the CDR3, the DNA is TGTGCCAGCAGCGCGGGGACCTCCTTGGAAGAGACCCAGTACTTC.

The J gene is TRBJ1-1, the V gene TRBV20-1; D is undetermined. Trimming cost V 5 bases and J 1 base, with 5 bases left between them. The CDR3 extends over 11 amino acids. CDR1 is DFQATT, CDR2 SNEGSKA, per germline (reference sequence). The CDR3 bases are TGCAGTGCTCTAGAGAACACTGAAGCTTTCTTT. Translating gives CSALENTEAFF.

The chain carries TRBV7-8 and TRBJ1-1, with D perhaps matching TRBD1 (6 bases). V shed 5 bases and J shed 11 bases, with 18 bases lying between them. CDR3 length equals 13 residues. The germline CDR1 and CDR2 sequences are SGHVS and FQNEAQ. The CDR3 nucleotides are TGTGCCAGCAGCCCCGCGGAGGGGGTTGATGCTTTCTTT. Its translation is CASSPAEGVDAFF. The whole variable domain, filled in from reference TRBV7-8 and TRBJ1-1, reads GAGVSQSPRYKVAKRGQDVALRCDPISGHVSLFWYQQALGQGPEFLTYFQNEAQLDKSGLPSDRFFAERPEGSVSTLKIQRTQQEDSAVYLCASSPAEGVDAFFGQGTRLTVV.

This clone was counted once. This chain uses TRBV29-1 with TRBJ2-1; the D call may be TRBD1 or TRBD2 (5 bases each). Per germline, CDR1 SQVTM and CDR2 ANQGSEA. The CDR3 extends over 13 amino acids. The V gene lost 3 bases and the J gene lost 8 bases, with 14 bases spanning the gap. DNA for the CDR3: TGCAGCGTTGACAGGGTGGGAGACTATGAGCAGTTCTTC. Translation gives CSVDRVGDYEQFF.

V gene TRBV7-9 combines with J gene TRBJ2-7; D unclear. The ends were cut back, 4 bases at V and 2 bases at J, with 3 bases in the middle. The CDR3 is 11 amino acids. Germline lookup yields CDR1 SEHNR and CDR2 FQNEAQ (reference sequence). CDR3 protein: CASSSPYEQYF. The DNA of the CDR3 is TGTGCCAGCAGCTCCCCCTACGAGCAGTACTTC.

In DNA, the CDR3 is TGTGCCAGCAGCTCGACTGCTAACACAGATACGCAGTATTTT. It translates to CASSSTANTDTQYF. The V gene is TRBV13, the J gene TRBJ2-3; D remains unclear. The CDR3 totals 14 residues. The germline gives CDR1 PRHDT, CDR2 FYEKMQ (reference sequence). The V end lost 4 bases, the J end lost 2 bases, and 10 bases lay between the germline ends.

In the case of this clone: The sample contains more than one DNA sequence encoding this CDR3. The genes are TRBV5-1 and TRBJ1-5; D call uncertain. V lost 0 bases and J lost 0, with 7 bases in between. Looked up from germline, CDR1 is SGHRS and CDR2 is YFSETQ. CDR3 size: 15 residues. The DNA of the CDR3 is TGCGCCAGCAGCTTGGAAGGCGGTAGCAATCAGCCCCAGCATTTT. This gives the protein CASSLEGGSNQPQHF.